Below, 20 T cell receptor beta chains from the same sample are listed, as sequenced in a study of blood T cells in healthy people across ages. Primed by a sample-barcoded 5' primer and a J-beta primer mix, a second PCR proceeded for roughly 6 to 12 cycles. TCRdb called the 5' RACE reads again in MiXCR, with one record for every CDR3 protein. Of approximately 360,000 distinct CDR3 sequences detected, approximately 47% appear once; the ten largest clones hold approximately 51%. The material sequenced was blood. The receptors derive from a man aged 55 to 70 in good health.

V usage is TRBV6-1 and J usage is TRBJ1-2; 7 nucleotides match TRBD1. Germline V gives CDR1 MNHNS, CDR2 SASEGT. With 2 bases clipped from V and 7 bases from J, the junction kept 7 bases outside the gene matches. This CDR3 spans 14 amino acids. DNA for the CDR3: TGTGCCAGCAGTGAAATGAATAGGGGGCTTGGCTACACCTTC. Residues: CASSEMNRGLGYTF.

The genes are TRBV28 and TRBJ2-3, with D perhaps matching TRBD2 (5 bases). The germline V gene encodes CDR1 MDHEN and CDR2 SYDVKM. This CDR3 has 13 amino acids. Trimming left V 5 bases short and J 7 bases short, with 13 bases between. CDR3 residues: CASSLGLLNTQYF. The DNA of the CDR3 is TGTGCCAGCAGTCTCGGACTCCTCAATACGCAGTATTTT.

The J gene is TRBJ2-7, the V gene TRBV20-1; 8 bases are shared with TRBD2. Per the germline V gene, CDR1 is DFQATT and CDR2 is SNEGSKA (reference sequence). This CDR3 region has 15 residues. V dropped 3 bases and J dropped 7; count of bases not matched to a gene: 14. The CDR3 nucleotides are TGCAGTGCTAGGGACCACCGAGCGGGAGTCGGGGAGCAGTACTTC. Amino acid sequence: CSARDHRAGVGEQYF.

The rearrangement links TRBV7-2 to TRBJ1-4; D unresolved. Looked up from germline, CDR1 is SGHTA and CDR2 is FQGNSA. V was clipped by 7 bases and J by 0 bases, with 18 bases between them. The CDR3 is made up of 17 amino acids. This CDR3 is CASTSDIVGATNEKLFF. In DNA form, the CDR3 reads TGTGCCAGCACCTCAGATATAGTCGGTGCAACTAATGAAAAACTGTTTTTT.

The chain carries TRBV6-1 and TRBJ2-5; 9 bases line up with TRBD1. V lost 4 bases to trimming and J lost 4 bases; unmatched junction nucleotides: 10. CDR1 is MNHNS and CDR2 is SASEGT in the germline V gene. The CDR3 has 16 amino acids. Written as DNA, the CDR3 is TGTGCCAGCAGTGTAAATCCGACAGGGGGAGGAGAGACCCAGTACTTC. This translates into CASSVNPTGGGETQYF.

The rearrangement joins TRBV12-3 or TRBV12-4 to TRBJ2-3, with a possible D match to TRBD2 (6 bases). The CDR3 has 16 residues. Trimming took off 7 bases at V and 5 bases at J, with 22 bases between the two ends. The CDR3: CASTQPPGRREDTQYF. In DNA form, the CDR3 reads TGTGCCAGCACCCAGCCGCCGGGCCGGAGGGAAGATACGCAGTATTTT.

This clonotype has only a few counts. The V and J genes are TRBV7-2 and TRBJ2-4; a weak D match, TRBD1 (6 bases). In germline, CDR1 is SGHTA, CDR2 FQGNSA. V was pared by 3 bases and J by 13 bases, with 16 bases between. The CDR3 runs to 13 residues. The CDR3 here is CASSFDRKWEQYF. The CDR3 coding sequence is TGTGCCAGCAGCTTTGACAGGAAATGGGAGCAGTACTTC.

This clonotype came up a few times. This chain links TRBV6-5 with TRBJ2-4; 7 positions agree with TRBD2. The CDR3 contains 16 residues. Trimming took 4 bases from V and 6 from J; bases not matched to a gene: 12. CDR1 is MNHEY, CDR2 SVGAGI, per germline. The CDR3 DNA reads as TGTGCCAGCAGTTCACCCGGGAGGCGGGGTGGAAACATTCAGTACTTC. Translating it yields CASSSPGRRGGNIQYF.

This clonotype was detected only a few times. The CDR3 DNA follows: TGCAGTGCTAACCGGGACAACCAAGAGACCCAGTACTTC. Protein sequence: CSANRDNQETQYF. The rearrangement uses TRBV20-1 and TRBJ2-5; D possibly corresponds to TRBD1 (6 bases). The V gene's germline CDR1 is DFQATT and CDR2 SNEGSKA (reference sequence). V shed 4 bases and J shed 0 bases, with 9 bases lying between them. The CDR3 runs to 13 residues.

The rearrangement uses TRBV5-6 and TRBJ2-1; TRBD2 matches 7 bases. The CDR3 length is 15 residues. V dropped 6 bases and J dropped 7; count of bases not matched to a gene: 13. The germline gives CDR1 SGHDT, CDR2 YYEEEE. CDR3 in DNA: TGTGCCAGCATCCCCCAAGGGACTACCGGGAATGAGCAGTTCTTC. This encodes CASIPQGTTGNEQFF.

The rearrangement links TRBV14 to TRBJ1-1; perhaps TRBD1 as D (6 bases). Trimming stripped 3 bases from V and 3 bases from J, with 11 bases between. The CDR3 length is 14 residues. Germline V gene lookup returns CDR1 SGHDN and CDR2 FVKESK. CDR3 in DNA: TGTGCCAGCAGCCATCACAGGGTTGACACTGAAGCTTTCTTT. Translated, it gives CASSHHRVDTEAFF.

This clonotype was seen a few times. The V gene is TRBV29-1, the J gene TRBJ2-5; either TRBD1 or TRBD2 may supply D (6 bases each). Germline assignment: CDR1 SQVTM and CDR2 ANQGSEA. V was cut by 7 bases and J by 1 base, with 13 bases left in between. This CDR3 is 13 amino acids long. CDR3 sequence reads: CSGGRTAQETQYF. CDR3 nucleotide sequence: TGCAGCGGGGGGAGGACAGCCCAAGAGACCCAGTACTTC. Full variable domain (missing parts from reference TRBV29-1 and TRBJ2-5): SAVISQKPSRDICQRGTSLTIQCQVDSQVTMMFWYRQQPGQSLTLIATANQGSEATYESGFVIDKFPISRPNLTFSTLTVSNMSPEDSSIYLCSGGRTAQETQYFGPGTRLLVL.

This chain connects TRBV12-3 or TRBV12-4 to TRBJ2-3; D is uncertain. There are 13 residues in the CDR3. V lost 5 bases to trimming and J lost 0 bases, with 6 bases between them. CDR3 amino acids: CASSRVSTDTQYF. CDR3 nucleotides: TGTGCCAGCAGTAGGGTAAGCACAGATACGCAGTATTTT.

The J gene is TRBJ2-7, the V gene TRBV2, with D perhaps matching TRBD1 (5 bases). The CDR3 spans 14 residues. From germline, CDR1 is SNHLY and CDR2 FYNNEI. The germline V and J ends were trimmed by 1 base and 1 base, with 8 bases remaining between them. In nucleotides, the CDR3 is TGTGCCAGCAGTGAAGACAGGCAGTCCTACGAGCAGTACTTC. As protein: CASSEDRQSYEQYF.

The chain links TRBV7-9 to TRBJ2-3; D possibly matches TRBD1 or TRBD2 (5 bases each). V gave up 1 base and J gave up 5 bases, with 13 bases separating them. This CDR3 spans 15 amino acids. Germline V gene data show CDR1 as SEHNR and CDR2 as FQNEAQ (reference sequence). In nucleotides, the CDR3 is TGTGCCAGCAGCTTAGTGGGGGAGAGGGGAGATACGCAGTATTTT. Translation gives CASSLVGERGDTQYF.

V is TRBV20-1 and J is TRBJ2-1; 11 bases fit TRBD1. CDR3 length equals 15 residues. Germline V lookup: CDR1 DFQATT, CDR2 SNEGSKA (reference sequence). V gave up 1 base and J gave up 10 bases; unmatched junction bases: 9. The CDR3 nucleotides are TGCAGTGCTAGAGCCGGGACAGGGGGAGTTGAGGAGCAGTTCTTC. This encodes CSARAGTGGVEEQFF.

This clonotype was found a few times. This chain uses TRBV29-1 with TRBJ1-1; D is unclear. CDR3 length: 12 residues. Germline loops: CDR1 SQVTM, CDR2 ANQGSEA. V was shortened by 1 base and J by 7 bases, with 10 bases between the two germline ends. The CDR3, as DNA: TGCAGCGTTGAAGGACGGCCGAATGAAGCTTTCTTT. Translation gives CSVEGRPNEAFF.

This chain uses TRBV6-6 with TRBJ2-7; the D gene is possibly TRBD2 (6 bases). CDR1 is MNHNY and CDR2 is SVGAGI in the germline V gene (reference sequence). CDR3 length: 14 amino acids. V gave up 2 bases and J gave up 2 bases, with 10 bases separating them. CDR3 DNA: TGTGCCAGCAGTTACGCGTCGGGGGCCTACGAGCAGTACTTC. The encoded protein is CASSYASGAYEQYF.

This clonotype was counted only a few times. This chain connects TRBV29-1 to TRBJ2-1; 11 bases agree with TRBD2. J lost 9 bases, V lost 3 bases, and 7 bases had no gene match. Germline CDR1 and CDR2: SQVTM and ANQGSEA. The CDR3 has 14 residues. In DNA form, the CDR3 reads TGCAGCGTTGAGGTTAGCGGGGGGGCCTCTGAGCAGTTCTTC. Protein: CSVEVSGGASEQFF.

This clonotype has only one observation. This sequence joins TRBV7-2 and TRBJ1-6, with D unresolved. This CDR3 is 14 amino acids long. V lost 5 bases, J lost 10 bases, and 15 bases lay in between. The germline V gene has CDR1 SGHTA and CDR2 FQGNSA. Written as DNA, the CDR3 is TGTGCCAGCAGCCTTGTTCCGGTGCAGTCACCCCTCCACTTT. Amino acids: CASSLVPVQSPLHF.